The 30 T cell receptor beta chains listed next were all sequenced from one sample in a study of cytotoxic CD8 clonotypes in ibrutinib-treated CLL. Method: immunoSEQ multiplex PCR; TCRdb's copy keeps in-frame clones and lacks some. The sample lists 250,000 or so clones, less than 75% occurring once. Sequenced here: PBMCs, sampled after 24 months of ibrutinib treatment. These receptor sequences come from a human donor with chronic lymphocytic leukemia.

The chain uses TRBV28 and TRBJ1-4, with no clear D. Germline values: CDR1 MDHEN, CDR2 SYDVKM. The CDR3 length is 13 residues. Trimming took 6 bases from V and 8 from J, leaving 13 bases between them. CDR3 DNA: TGTGCCAGCAGCTCAGTGGTGGGGGAAAAACTGTTTTTT. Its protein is CASSSVVGEKLFF.

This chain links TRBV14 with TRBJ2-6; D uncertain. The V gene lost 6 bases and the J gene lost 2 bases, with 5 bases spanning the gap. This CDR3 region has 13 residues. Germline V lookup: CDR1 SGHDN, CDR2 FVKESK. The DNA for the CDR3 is TGTGCCAGCAGTAGGGCTGGGGCCAACGTCCTGACTTTC. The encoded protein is CASSRAGANVLTF.

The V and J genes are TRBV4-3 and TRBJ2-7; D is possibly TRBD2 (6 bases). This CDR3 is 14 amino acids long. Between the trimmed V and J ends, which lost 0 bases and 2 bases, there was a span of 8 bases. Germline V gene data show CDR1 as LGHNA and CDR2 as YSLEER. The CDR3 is CASSQEGGTYEQYF. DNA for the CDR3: TGCGCCAGCAGCCAAGAGGGAGGTACCTACGAGCAGTACTTC.

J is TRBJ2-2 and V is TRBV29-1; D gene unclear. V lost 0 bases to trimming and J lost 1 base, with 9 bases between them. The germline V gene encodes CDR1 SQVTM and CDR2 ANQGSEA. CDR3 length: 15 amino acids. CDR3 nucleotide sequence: TGCAGCGTTGAAGATCTTGGGGAGAACACCGGGGAGCTGTTTTTT. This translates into CSVEDLGENTGELFF.

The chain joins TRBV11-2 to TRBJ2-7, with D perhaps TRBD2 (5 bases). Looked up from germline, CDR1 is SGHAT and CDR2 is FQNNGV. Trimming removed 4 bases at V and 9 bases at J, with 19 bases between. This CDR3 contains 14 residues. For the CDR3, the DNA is TGTGCCAGCAGCTCACCCAAAGAGGGAATTCGGCAGTACTTC. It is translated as CASSSPKEGIRQYF.

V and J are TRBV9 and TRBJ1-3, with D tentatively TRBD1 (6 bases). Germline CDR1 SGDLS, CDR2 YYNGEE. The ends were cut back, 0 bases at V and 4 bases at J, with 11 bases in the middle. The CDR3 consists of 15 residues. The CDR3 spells CASSVDAGAGNTIYF. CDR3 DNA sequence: TGTGCCAGCAGCGTAGACGCAGGGGCGGGAAACACCATATATTTT.

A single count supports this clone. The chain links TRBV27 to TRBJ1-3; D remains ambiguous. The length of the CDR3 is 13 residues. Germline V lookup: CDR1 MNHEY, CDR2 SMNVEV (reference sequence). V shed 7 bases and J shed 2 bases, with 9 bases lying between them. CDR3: CASIPPTGNTIYF. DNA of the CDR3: TGTGCCAGCATCCCCCCCACTGGAAACACCATATATTTT.

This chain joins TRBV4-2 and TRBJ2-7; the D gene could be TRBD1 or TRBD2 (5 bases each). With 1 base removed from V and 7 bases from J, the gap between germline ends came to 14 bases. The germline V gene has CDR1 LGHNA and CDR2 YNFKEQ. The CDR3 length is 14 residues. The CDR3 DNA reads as TGTGCCAGCAGCCAAGTTGCAGGGCCGGGAGAGCAGTACTTC. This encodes CASSQVAGPGEQYF.

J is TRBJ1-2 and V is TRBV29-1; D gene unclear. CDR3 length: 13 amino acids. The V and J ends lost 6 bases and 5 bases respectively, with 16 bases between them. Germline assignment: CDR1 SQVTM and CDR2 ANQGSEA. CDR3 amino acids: CSVSSMGAYGYTF. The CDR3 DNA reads TGCAGCGTAAGTTCTATGGGCGCGTATGGCTACACCTTC.

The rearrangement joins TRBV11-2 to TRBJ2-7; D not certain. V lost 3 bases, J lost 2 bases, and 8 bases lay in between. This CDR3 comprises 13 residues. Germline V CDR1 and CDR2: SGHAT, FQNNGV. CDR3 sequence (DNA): TGTGCCAGCAGCTTCTCCCCGGCCTACGAGCAGTACTTC. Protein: CASSFSPAYEQYF.

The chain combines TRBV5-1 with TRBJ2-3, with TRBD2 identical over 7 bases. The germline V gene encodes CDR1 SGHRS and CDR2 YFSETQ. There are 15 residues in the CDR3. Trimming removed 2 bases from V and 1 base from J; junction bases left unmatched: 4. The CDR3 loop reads CASSLNAGGTDTQYF. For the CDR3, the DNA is TGCGCCAGCAGCTTAAATGCGGGGGGCACAGATACGCAGTATTTT.

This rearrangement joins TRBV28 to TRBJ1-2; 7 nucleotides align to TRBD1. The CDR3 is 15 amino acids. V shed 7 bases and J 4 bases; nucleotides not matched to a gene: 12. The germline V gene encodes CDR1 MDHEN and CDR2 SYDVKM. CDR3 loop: CASNNRGESGYGYTF. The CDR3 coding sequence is TGTGCCAGCAACAACAGGGGTGAGTCGGGCTATGGCTACACCTTC.

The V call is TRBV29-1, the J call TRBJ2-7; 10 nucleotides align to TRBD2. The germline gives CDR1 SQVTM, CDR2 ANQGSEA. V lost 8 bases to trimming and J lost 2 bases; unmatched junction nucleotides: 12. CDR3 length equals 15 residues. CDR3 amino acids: CSFSSGSLFPYEQYF. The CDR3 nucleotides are TGCAGCTTTTCTAGCGGGAGTTTATTTCCCTACGAGCAGTACTTC.

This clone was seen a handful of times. The CDR3 sequence: CASSPQGGELFF. The CDR3 nucleotides read TGTGCCAGCAGCCCACAGGGCGGGGAGCTGTTTTTT. V and J are TRBV14 and TRBJ2-2; a weak D match, TRBD1 (6 bases). Germline V CDR1 and CDR2: SGHDN, FVKESK. Trimming removed 4 bases from V and 7 bases from J, with 7 bases in between. The CDR3 runs 12 residues.

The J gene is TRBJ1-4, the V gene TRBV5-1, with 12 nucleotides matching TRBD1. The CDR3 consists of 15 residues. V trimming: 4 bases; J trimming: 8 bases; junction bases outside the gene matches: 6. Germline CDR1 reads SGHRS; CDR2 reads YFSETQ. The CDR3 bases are TGCGCCAGCAGCGCGACCGGGACAGGGGGCGAAAAACTGTTTTTT. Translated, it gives CASSATGTGGEKLFF. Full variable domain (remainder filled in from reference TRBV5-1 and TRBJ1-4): KAGVTQTPRYLIKTRGQQVTLSCSPISGHRSVSWYQQTPGQGLQFLFEYFSETQRNKGNFPGRFSGRQFSNSRSEMNVSTLELGDSALYLCASSATGTGGEKLFFGSGTQLSVL.

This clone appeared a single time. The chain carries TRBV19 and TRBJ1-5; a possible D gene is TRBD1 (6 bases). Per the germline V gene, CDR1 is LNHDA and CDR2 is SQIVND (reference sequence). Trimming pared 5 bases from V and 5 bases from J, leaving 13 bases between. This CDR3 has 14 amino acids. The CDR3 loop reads CASSSERGDQPQHF. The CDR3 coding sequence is TGTGCCAGTAGTTCCGAGAGGGGGGATCAGCCCCAGCATTTT. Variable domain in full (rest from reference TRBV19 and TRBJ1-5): DGGITQSPKYLFRKEGQNVTLSCEQNLNHDAMYWYRQDPGQGLRLIYYSQIVNDFQKGDIAEGYSVSREKKESFPLTVTSAQKNPTAFYLCASSSERGDQPQHFGDGTRLSIL.

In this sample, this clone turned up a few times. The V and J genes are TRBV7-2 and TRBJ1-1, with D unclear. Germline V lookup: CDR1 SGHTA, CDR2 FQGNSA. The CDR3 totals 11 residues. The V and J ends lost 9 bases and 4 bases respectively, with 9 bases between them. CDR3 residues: CASSWSTEAFF. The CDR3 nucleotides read TGTGCCAGTTCTTGGAGCACTGAAGCTTTCTTT.

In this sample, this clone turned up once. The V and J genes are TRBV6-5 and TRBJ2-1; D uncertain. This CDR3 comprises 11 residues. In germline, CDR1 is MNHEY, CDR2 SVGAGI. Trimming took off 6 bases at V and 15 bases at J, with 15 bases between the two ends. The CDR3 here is CASSENRFMFF. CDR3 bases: TGTGCCAGCAGCGAGAATAGGTTCATGTTCTTC.

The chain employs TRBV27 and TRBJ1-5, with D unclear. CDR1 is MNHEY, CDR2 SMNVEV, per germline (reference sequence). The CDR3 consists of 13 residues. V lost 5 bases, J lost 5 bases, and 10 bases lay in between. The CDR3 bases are TGTGCCAGCAGTCAGGTTACGGATCAGCCCCAGCATTTT. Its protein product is CASSQVTDQPQHF.

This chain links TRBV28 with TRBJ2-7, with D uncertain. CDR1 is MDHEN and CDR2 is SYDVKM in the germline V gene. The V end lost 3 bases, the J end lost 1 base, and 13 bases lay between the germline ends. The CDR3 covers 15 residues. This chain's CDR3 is CASSLTDGLSYEQYF. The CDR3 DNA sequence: TGTGCCAGCAGTTTGACGGACGGATTGTCCTACGAGCAGTACTTC.

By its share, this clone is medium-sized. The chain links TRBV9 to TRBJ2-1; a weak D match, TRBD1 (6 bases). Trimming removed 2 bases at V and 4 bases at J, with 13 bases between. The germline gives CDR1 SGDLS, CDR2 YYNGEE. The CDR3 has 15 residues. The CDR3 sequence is CASSVTGHLYNEQFF. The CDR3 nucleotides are TGTGCCAGCAGCGTCACAGGGCACCTGTACAATGAGCAGTTCTTC.

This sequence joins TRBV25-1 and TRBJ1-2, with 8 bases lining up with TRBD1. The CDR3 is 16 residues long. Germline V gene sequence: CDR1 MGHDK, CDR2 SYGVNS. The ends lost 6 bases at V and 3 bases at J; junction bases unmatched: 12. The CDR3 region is CASSGILQGAYYGYTF. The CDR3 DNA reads TGTGCCAGCAGCGGAATACTCCAGGGGGCCTACTATGGCTACACCTTC.

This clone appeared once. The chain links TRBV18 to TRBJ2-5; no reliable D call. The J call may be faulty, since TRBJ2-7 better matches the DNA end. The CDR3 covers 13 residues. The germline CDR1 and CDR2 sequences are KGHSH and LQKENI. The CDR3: CASSPGDVYEQYF. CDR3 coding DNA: TGTGCCAGCTCACCAGGGGATGTCTACGAGCAGTACTTC.

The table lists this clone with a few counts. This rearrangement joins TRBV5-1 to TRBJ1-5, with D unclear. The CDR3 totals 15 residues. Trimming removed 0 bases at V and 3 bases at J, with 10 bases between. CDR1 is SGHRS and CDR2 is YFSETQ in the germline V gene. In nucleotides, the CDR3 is TGCGCCAGCAGCTTGGCCGGACGAGACAATCAGCCCCAGCATTTT. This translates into CASSLAGRDNQPQHF.

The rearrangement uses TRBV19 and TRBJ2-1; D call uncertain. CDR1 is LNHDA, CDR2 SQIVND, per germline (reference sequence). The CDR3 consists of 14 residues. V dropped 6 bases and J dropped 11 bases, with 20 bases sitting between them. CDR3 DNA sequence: TGTGCCAGTAGAACCATCCATAAAGCAGTTCAGCAGTTCTTC. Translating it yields CASRTIHKAVQQFF.

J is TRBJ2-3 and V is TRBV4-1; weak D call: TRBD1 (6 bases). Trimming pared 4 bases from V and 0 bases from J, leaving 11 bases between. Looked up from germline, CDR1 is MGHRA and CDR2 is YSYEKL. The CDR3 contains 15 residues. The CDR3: CASSLGGLSTDTQYF. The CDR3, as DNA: TGCGCCAGCAGCCTTGGGGGCCTGAGCACAGATACGCAGTATTTT.

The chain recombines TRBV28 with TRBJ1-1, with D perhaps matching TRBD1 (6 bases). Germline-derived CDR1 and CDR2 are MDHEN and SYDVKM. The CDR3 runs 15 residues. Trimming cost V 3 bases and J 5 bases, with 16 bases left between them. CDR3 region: CASSLPGAGGTEAFF. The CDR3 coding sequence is TGTGCCAGCAGTTTGCCAGGGGCTGGGGGAACTGAAGCTTTCTTT.

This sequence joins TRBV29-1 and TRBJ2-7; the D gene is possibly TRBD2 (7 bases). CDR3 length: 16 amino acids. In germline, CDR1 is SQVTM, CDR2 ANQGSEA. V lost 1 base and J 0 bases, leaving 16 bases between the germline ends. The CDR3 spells CSVEGPWGGHSYEQYF. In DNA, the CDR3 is TGCAGCGTTGAAGGGCCTTGGGGGGGGCACTCCTACGAGCAGTACTTC.

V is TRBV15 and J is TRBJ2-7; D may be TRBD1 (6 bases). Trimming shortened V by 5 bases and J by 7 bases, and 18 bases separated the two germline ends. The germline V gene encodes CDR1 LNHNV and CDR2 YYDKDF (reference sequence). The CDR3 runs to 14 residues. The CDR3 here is CATSEEYRVGEQYF. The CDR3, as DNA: TGTGCCACCAGCGAAGAATACAGGGTCGGTGAGCAGTACTTC. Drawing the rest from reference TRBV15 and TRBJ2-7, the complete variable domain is DAMVIQNPRYQVTQFGKPVTLSCSQTLNHNVMYWYQQKSSQAPKLLFHYYDKDFNNEADTPDNFQSRRPNTSFCFLDIRSPGLGDTAMYLCATSEEYRVGEQYFGPGTRLTVT.

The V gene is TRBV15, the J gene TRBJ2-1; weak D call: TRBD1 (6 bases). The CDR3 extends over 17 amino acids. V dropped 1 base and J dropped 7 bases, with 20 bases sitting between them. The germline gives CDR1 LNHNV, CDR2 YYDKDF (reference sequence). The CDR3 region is CATSRANQGPYRNEQFF. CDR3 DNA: TGTGCCACCAGCAGAGCTAACCAGGGGCCCTATCGAAATGAGCAGTTCTTC.